This T cell receptor (beta chain) was sequenced during a study of OX40 agonist ivuxolimab in advanced cancers. About the investigation overall: Ivuxolimab was an agonistic, fully human IgG2 monoclonal antibody directed against OX40 (CD134), a costimulatory receptor. Intravenous ivuxolimab was administered to patients every 2 weeks at six dose levels: 0.01, 0.1, 0.3, 1.5, 3 and 10 mg/kg. Of the approximately 54 patients in dose escalation, 19 had hepatocellular carcinoma, some 15 had melanoma, 9 had renal cell carcinoma and 9 had head and neck cancer. In the dose-escalation cohort, 70% to 85% of patients were male, and the mean age was 60 years with a range of roughly 20 to 85. Patients were allowed to have had prior anti-PD-1, anti-PD-L1 or anti-CTLA-4 therapy, and around 37% of the dose-escalation patients had previously received checkpoint inhibitors. Partial responses occurred in three dose-escalation patients, of whom one had hepatocellular carcinoma and two had cutaneous melanoma. Peripheral TCRbeta sequencing aimed to test whether ivuxolimab altered TCR sequence diversity and caused clonal T-cell expansion. The paper describes the monotherapy dose-escalation part (N of about 54 patients) of the phase I trial of ivuxolimab.

The trial excluded patients who had a history of autoimmune disease or were on systemic immunosuppression. Peripheral blood for TCR sequencing was collected from all dose cohorts at baseline, on cycle 4 day 1, and on cycle 7 day 1. Samples were obtained from an open-label, multicenter, first-in-human phase I dose-escalation trial of ivuxolimab. Adults with locally advanced or metastatic head and neck squamous cell, hepatocellular, melanoma or renal cell carcinoma were enrolled in the trial. CD4+ and CD8+ T cells were sorted separately from peripheral blood before TCR sequencing. General study outcomes and caveats: After ivuxolimab, more expanded clones were found on average in CD8+ T cells than in CD4+ T cells. Low levels of normalized T-cell clonal expansion were also shown by some nonresponding patients. At doses of 0.1 to 3.0 mg/kg, clonal expansion of both CD4+ and CD8+ blood T cells was observed from baseline to week 6. Antigen specificity was not determined for the clonally expanded peripheral T cells. In the 0.1-3.0 mg/kg groups, partial responders were among the patients with the lowest normalized peripheral clonal expansion, particularly in CD8+ T cells.

To sequence the TCRbeta CDR3 region, genomic DNA was isolated from the sorted cells. TCRbeta CDR3 regions were sequenced using the immunoSEQ Assay. In its TCRdb copy, this immuneACCESS table keeps in-frame sequences only and misses some clones. Where compared with another copy, unresolved V genes explain less than half of these, and the others have no known cause. This sample has tens of thousands of clones in its table, and roughly 80% of those were observed once. Roughly 12% of the sample rests with the top ten. Notes on this clone: Its antigen has not been determined. Within one base of it there is no much larger clone, and no base qualities were kept.

The germline V gene (reference sequence) gives CDR1 as LNHDA and CDR2 as SQIVND. The CDR3, from cysteine to phenylalanine, totals 14 residues. This entry keeps only the CDR3 DNA: 42 bases, framed from base 1. Relative to germline, V is missing 6 bases and J is missing 3 bases, with 7 bases of the junction outside any gene match. Sequenced material: CD4+ or CD8+ T cells sorted from blood, taken in a trial of the OX40 agonist ivuxolimab. The sequence derives from an adult with an advanced solid tumor such as melanoma, head and neck, liver or kidney cancer. This receptor chain uses TRBV19 and TRBJ2-7, and 8 junction bases match TRBD2. The CDR3 loop reads CASRRTGTSYEQYF. The sequenced DNA is TGTGCCAGTAGGCGTACCGGGACTAGCTACGAGCAGTACTTC.